This T cell receptor (beta chain) was recorded in a study of chemoradiotherapy in HPV16-positive cancers. Study-level information: Candidate HPV-specific clones and shared TCR motifs came from a couple of HPV16-positive patients.

The table lists this clone with a count of one. The antigen remains undetermined. The CDR3 has 13 amino acids. Trimming cost V 8 bases and J 0 bases, with 8 bases left between them. Germline CDR1 reads PRHDT; CDR2 reads FYEKMQ (reference sequence). Repertoires were generated with immunoSEQ multiplex PCR, while TCRdb's copy carries only in-frame clones and drops some. The sample includes 6,000 or so clones, 65% to 85% of them seen just once. General study findings and limits: The functional HPV-specific definition rests on just a couple of HPV16-positive patients. Candidate HPV-specific clones and E7-related TCR motifs grew in tumor during treatment.

The sample here was tumor tissue, taken from a patient who underwent chemoradiotherapy. The TCR originated in a human donor with HPV-associated anogenital cancer. The rearrangement uses TRBV13 and TRBJ1-3, with D unresolved. DNA for the CDR3: TGTGCCAGCTCCTGGAGCTCTGGAAACACCATATATTTT. It translates to CASSWSSGNTIYF.